The source of this T cell receptor (beta chain) is a study of T cell responses to AZD1222 COVID-19 vaccine (dated by TCRdb to about 2021). In the study overall: AZD1222 recipients given second doses at about 4 weeks or at about 12 weeks were pooled, since spike-specific TCR depth and breadth were not found to differ between the two schedules. A total of under 250 trial participants underwent TCR sequencing, of whom roughly 210 had received two doses of AZD1222 and approximately 25 had received two doses of the MenACWY control vaccine. Trial participants were enrolled into age subgroups of 18-55, 56-69 and 70-plus years, which contained about 150, 27 and 61 TCR-sequenced participants, respectively.

V is pared back by 7 bases and J by 1 base, with 16 bases lying between the germline termini. From its cysteine to its phenylalanine, the CDR3 spans 15 amino acids. Only CDR3 DNA is held: 45 bases, read in frame from base 1. CDR1 and CDR2 were assigned from the germline V gene (reference sequence) as LGHDT and YNNKEL. What the research found in general, with its limitations: Participants were mostly white British, with more females than males. The authors suggested clonal diversity may have been underestimated. Reportedly, almost half of the unique spike-specific TCRs recognized epitopes lying outside the regions that are mutated in the B.1.351 and B.1.1.7 variants. Spike-specific TCR breadth and depth rose significantly after two AZD1222 doses compared with day 0 and with MenACWY recipients. Because no day 14 peak-response samples were available, the repertoires could be characterized only after the peak T cell response. The 56-69-year group was small, and its depth increase did not reach significance, likely because of low power. Vaccine-associated CD4 TCRs spanned the whole spike protein, with dominant responses in regions 160-218 and 743-854. Conclusions about previously exposed vaccinees are limited because only 6 or 7 AZD1222 recipients were SARS-CoV-2 seropositive at baseline.

The CDR3 regions of human TCRbeta chains were analyzed by immunosequencing. On the authors' methods: TCRs in the repertoires were compared against a reference library of SARS-CoV-2-specific TCRs that had been generated with the MIRA antigen-specificity platform. Breadth was defined as the fraction of unique TCRs that were SARS-CoV-2-associated. Depth was defined as the fraction of total T cells that were SARS-CoV-2-associated. Using the MIRA data, each spike-specific TCR was mapped to the spike region that the TCR reacts to and placed in a CD4 or CD8 class. Log10-transformed breadth and depth values were compared by one-way ANOVA with Sidak's multiple comparisons tests. TCRdb obtained this table from immuneACCESS and retained in-frame rearrangements with V and J assigned. These tables miss some clones; where compared with another copy, unresolved V genes account for less than half of the shortfall, and the remainder is unexplained. V, J and clone size are those of that table, while D and trimming were read from the DNA. The sample has tens of thousands of clones on record, 75% to 90% of them singletons. 16% of the sample belongs to the ten largest clones.

A remark on this clone: Its antigen target is currently unknown. No quality values exist for individual bases; no much larger clone is one base distant.

The meaning of the sample's time point label: baseline before first vaccination. Vaccinee samples were obtained from the UK trials COV001 and COV002, which included a single-blind randomized controlled phase 2/3 trial of AZD1222 (ChAdOx1 nCoV-19) in healthy adults. Trial participant PBMC samples were collected at day 0 and day 28 after the second dose for TCRbeta chain sequencing. This sequence uses TRBV3-1 (or the pseudogene TRBV3-2) and TRBJ1-1, with a weak D call of TRBD1 (5 bases match). This receptor was obtained from an adult in good health. Sequenced here: peripheral blood, sampled on day 0 of AZD1222 vaccination. Here the CDR3 is given as CASNSRGRGNTEAFF. The nucleotide sequence reads TGTGCCAGCAATTCTAGGGGACGCGGGAACACTGAAGCTTTCTTT.